This TCR beta chain was observed in a study of cytomegalovirus exposure and HLA in healthy donors. Points on this clone: Its antigen is unknown.

Study-level findings and limits: Subsequent analysis revealed that first-cohort TCR clusters tended to co-occur in the 120 or so validation repertoires. Three CMV-associated chains proved CMV antigen-specific in vitro.

CDR1 GTSNPN and CDR2 SVGIG come from the germline V gene (reference sequence). The CDR3 contains 13 residues. The junction had 1 base not matched to a gene; V was cut back by 1 base and J by 2 bases. Produced via immunoSEQ multiplex PCR; TCRdb's table is partial and in-frame only. The sample has about 190,000 clones; roughly 82% are singletons. The source material was PBMCs. The V gene is TRBV30, the J gene TRBJ1-2, with 7 bases matching TRBD1. The sequence was obtained from a woman younger than 30 in good health and CMV-seronegative. CDR3 coding DNA: TGTGCCTGGAGTGCGGGACAGAACTATGGCTACACCTTC. Protein product: CAWSAGQNYGYTF.